This T cell receptor beta chain is drawn from a study of T-cell reconstitution after alpha-beta-depleted transplantation in children. A TCRbeta library incorporating unique molecular identifiers was prepared. TCRdb analysed the PCR reads with MiXCR anew, one entry per CDR3 protein. Found here are hundreds of thousands of distinct CDR3 sequences, 13% of them singletons; the top ten hold around 0.79%. This CDR3 is 15 amino acids long. Losses at the gene ends were 1 base for V and 4 bases for J; bases not matched to a gene: 3. Germline V gene lookup returns CDR1 SGHRS and CDR2 YFSETQ. The sample in question was PBMCs, obtained before TCRalphabeta/CD19-depleted stem cell transplant. The clonotype comes from a girl aged 2 to 9 with congenital amegakaryocytic thrombocytopenia, due to receive a stem cell transplant. V is TRBV5-1 and J is TRBJ2-3; 10 nucleotides agree with TRBD2. The CDR3 loop reads CASSLTSGEADTQYF. The CDR3 DNA is TGCGCCAGCAGCTTGACTAGCGGGGAGGCAGATACGCAGTATTTT.